This TCR beta chain stems from a study of human T cells and chemical hapten exposure. In its sample, this clonotype was seen many times. Trimming took 3 bases from V and 12 from J, leaving 3 bases between them. This CDR3 comprises 10 residues. Germline V gene lookup returns CDR1 ENHRY and CDR2 SYGVKD. Original handling: Samples had a median of 95,638 TCRs, ranging roughly 20,000 to 750,000. TCRdb used MiXCR to reprocess the 5' RACE reads, holding one entry per CDR3 protein. The V and J calls reflect TCRdb's pipeline rather than the authors' work. The table shows tens of thousands of distinct CDR3 sequences, with approximately 7.7% occurring only once. Total RNA was extracted from unfractionated whole blood.

The chain carries TRBV10-3 and TRBJ2-6, with no clear D. The receptor was derived from a male donor in good health. The CDR3 DNA reads as TGTGCCATCAGTGACGGCGTCCTGACTTTC. Translated, it gives CAISDGVLTF.